These 22 T cell receptor beta chains originate from one sample sequenced in a study of T cell clonality in common variable immunodeficiency. Antigens of these TCRs are unknown. Some clones are missing from TCRdb's copy, which holds only in-frame ones; the method was immunoSEQ multiplex PCR. This sample carries 23,000 or so clones, none of them present only once. Points from the study as a whole: Fewer deletions and N-nucleotide insertions were reportedly seen in common variable immunodeficiency TCR beta sequences.

Sequencing was performed on peripheral blood mononuclear cells. The receptors derive from a human donor with common variable immunodeficiency.

This clone was counted between two and nine times. From the germline J gene comes the end of the CDR3, since the read stops 3 residues before it. The chain carries TRBV7-8 and TRBJ2-3; no clear D gene. The CDR3 contains 12 residues. V shed 5 bases and J shed 2 bases, with 5 bases lying between them. Germline CDR1 SGHVS, CDR2 FQNEAQ. The CDR3 here is CASSPNTDTQYF. The CDR3 DNA, read in part, is TGTGCCAGCAGCCCAAACACAGATACG.

Regarding this clone: The read is 3 residues too short to cover the CDR3 end, so that end is filled in from the germline J gene. The chain is built from TRBV18 and TRBJ1-1; perhaps TRBD1 as D (5 bases). V dropped 4 bases and J dropped 5 bases, with 17 bases sitting between them. There are 15 residues in the CDR3. The V gene's germline CDR1 is KGHSH and CDR2 LQKENI. CDR3: CASSLRRGEVTEAFF. CDR3 DNA (partial): TGTGCCAGCTCACTCCGGAGAGGGGAAGTGACTGAA.

This clone was detected only a few times. The read terminates 3 residues before the CDR3 end, so the remaining end is supplied by the germline J gene. This chain connects TRBV19 to TRBJ1-4, with D maybe TRBD1 (6 bases). There are 14 residues in the CDR3. Trimming cost V 6 bases and J 3 bases, with 11 bases left between them. Germline V lookup: CDR1 LNHDA, CDR2 SQIVND (reference sequence). Partial CDR3 DNA: TGTGCCAGTAGCGTACAGGGTTCTAATGAAAAA. Its protein product is CASSVQGSNEK. The entire CDR3 sequence reads CASSVQGSNEKLFF.

This clone was seen more than once but under ten times. The read ends 3 residues early relative to the CDR3; the germline J gene fills the gap. The chain is built from TRBV6-4 and TRBJ1-2, with 7 bases lining up with TRBD1. CDR3 length: 12 residues. The germline gives CDR1 MRHNA, CDR2 SNTAGT. The V segment lost 6 bases and the J segment 7 bases; nucleotides outside the gene matches: 5. The CDR3: CASSQGEGGYTF. CDR3 DNA (partial): TGTGCCAGCAGCCAGGGGGAGGGTGGC.

This clone was found a few times. The read gets to within 3 residues of the CDR3 end, and the germline J gene fills in the rest. The V gene is TRBV30, the J gene TRBJ1-2, with D unresolved. Deletions cut 1 base from V and 6 bases from J, with 9 bases between. The CDR3 totals 12 residues. Looked up from germline, CDR1 is GTSNPN and CDR2 is SVGIG (reference sequence). Here the CDR3 reads CAWSAPADGYTF. The CDR3 bases that were read are TGTGCCTGGAGTGCCCCAGCGGATGGC.

Details on this clone: The read stops 3 residues short of the end of the CDR3; the missing end is completed from the germline J gene. V is TRBV20-1 and J is TRBJ2-1, with D possibly matching TRBD2 (6 bases). The CDR3 spans 13 residues. Germline CDR1 DFQATT, CDR2 SNEGSKA (reference sequence). The V gene lost 2 bases and the J gene lost 6 bases, with 11 bases spanning the gap. The CDR3 loop is CSARHRDFNEQFF. The CDR3 DNA, read in part, is TGCAGTGCTAGACACCGGGACTTCAATGAG.

This clone appeared many times. The CDR3 bases that were read are TGCAGTGCTAGATGGGTAGCGGGAGGGCCTACAGATACG. Translating gives CSARWVAGGPTDT. The entire CDR3 sequence reads CSARWVAGGPTDTQYF. The rearrangement links TRBV20-1 to TRBJ2-3, with 11 positions matching TRBD2. The DNA ends 3 residues before the CDR3 does, and the rest of the CDR3 is filled in from the germline J gene. The V and J ends lost 2 bases and 3 bases, in that order; junction bases with no gene match: 7. Germline V gene data show CDR1 as DFQATT and CDR2 as SNEGSKA (reference sequence). This CDR3 has 16 amino acids.

This clone has only a few counts. The CDR3 end is not reached by the read, which stops 3 residues before it; the germline J gene fills it in. The chain uses TRBV11-2 and TRBJ2-5; 7 bases are shared with TRBD2. Germline loops: CDR1 SGHAT, CDR2 FQNNGV. Trimming removed 6 bases from V and 5 bases from J; junction bases left unmatched: 9. The CDR3 is 14 amino acids. This CDR3 is CASSRSGEVETQYF. The sequenced CDR3 bases are TGTGCCAGCAGTCGAAGCGGGGAAGTGGAGACC.

This clone was detected only a few times. The CDR3 extends 3 residues past the end of the read, so its final part is completed from the germline J gene. The chain employs TRBV6-1 and TRBJ2-7; no firm D call. Between the trimmed V and J ends, which lost 0 bases and 1 base, there was a span of 10 bases. The germline V gene has CDR1 MNHNS and CDR2 SASEGT. This CDR3 has 15 residues. The sequenced CDR3 bases are TGTGCCAGCAGTGAAGCGGCGCAGGCATCCTACGAG. Encoded protein: CASSEAAQASYE. The CDR3 in its entirety is CASSEAAQASYEQYF.

A few counts support this clone. The read stops 3 residues short of the end of the CDR3; the missing end is completed from the germline J gene. The chain recombines TRBV5-1 with TRBJ2-1; 14 bases line up with TRBD2. Trimming cost V 6 bases and J 9 bases; bases outside gene matches: 17. Germline V gives CDR1 SGHRS, CDR2 YFSETQ. The length of the CDR3 is 18 residues. CDR3 in amino acids: CASTLRGLAGVGAGEQFF. CDR3 DNA, as far as it was read: TGCGCCAGCACCCTTCGGGGACTAGCGGGAGTTGGGGCAGGTGAG.

This clone came up many times. The CDR3 goes on 3 residues after the read ends, and that part is filled in from the germline J gene. The rearrangement uses TRBV2 and TRBJ2-3; D perhaps matches TRBD2 (5 bases). This CDR3 region has 16 residues. The V end lost 2 bases, the J end lost 1 base, and 13 bases lay between the germline ends. CDR1 and CDR2 from the germline V gene are SNHLY and FYNNEI. The CDR3 is CASSEQTPLGTDTQYF. The sequenced CDR3 bases are TGTGCCAGCAGTGAACAGACGCCACTAGGCACAGATACG.

This clone came up a few times. The read comes to an end 3 residues before the CDR3 does, leaving the germline J gene to fill in the end. V is TRBV2 and J is TRBJ1-5; 11 bases align to TRBD1. Unmatched junction bases numbered 7, after V lost 6 bases and J lost 6 bases. Germline assignment: CDR1 SNHLY and CDR2 FYNNEI. CDR3 size: 15 residues. CDR3 sequence: CASRYGTGGIQPQHF. The covered CDR3 bases are TGTGCCAGCAGGTACGGGACAGGGGGAATTCAGCCC.

To note about this clone: The read halts 3 residues ahead of the CDR3 end, with the missing end drawn from the germline J gene. The chain carries TRBV19 and TRBJ1-4; 7 bases fit TRBD1. J was trimmed by 5 bases and V by 8 bases; bases with no gene match: 8. CDR1 is LNHDA, CDR2 SQIVND, per germline (reference sequence). CDR3 length: 14 residues. CDR3 DNA, as far as it was read: TGTGCCAGTGGCCGGGGCAGGGGGAATGAAAAA. It codes for CASGRGRGNEK. The whole CDR3 protein is CASGRGRGNEKLFF. Full variable domain (rest looked up from reference TRBV19 and TRBJ1-4): DGGITQSPKYLFRKEGQNVTLSCEQNLNHDAMYWYRQDPGQGLRLIYYSQIVNDFQKGDIAEGYSVSREKKESFPLTVTSAQKNPTAFYLCASGRGRGNEKLFFGSGTQLSVL.

Regarding this clone: The read ends 3 residues shy of where the CDR3 ends; the end is completed using the germline J gene. The J gene is TRBJ2-4, the V gene TRBV2, with a possible D match to TRBD1 (5 bases). The germline gives CDR1 SNHLY, CDR2 FYNNEI. CDR3 length: 15 residues. V was cut by 6 bases and J by 3 bases, with 15 bases left in between. CDR3 bases read: TGTGCCAGCAGGCCTTTGGGGCTGAACAAAAACATT. Protein sequence: CASRPLGLNKNI. The whole CDR3 sequence is CASRPLGLNKNIQYF. The entire variable domain, with the rest obtained from reference TRBV2 and TRBJ2-4, is as follows: EPEVTQTPSHQVTQMGQEVILRCVPISNHLYFYWYRQILGQKVEFLVSFYNNEISEKSEIFDDQFSVERPDGSNFTLKIRSTKLEDSAMYFCASRPLGLNKNIQYFGAGTRLSVL.

The table lists this clone with many counts. The read terminates 3 residues before the CDR3 end, so the remaining end is supplied by the germline J gene. The chain links TRBV9 to TRBJ2-1; D is ambiguous. Trimming shortened V by 3 bases and J by 0 bases, and 13 bases separated the two germline ends. The germline CDR1 and CDR2 sequences are SGDLS and YYNGEE. The length of the CDR3 is 16 residues. CDR3 region: CASSASSQSSYNEQFF. The sequenced CDR3 bases are TGTGCCAGCAGCGCATCCTCCCAGAGCTCCTACAATGAG.

This clone occurred a few times. The read stops 3 residues short of the end of the CDR3; the missing end is completed from the germline J gene. This chain joins TRBV20-1 and TRBJ1-5; 7 nucleotides match TRBD1. Trimming cost V 5 bases and J 7 bases; bases outside gene matches: 8. This CDR3 is 13 amino acids long. Germline CDR1 and CDR2: DFQATT and SNEGSKA (reference sequence). CDR3 bases read: TGCAGTGCTCTGACAGGGAGTAAGCAGCCC. It codes for CSALTGSKQP. In full, the CDR3 reads CSALTGSKQPQHF.

In this sample, this clone turned up many times. The read terminates 3 residues ahead of where the CDR3 ends, so the germline J gene completes it. The chain joins TRBV5-1 to TRBJ1-1; tentative D call: TRBD1 (5 bases). CDR3 length: 14 amino acids. The V end was cut by 4 bases, the J end by 0 bases, with 10 bases between. Looked up from germline, CDR1 is SGHRS and CDR2 is YFSETQ. The CDR3 DNA, read in part, is TGCGCCAGCAGCCCCCTGACAGTGAACACTGAA. It encodes CASSPLTVNTE. The full CDR3 reads CASSPLTVNTEAFF.

As concerns this clone: The read terminates 3 residues before the CDR3 end, so the remaining end is supplied by the germline J gene. V usage is TRBV5-1 and J usage is TRBJ1-1; TRBD1 aligns across 9 bases. With V trimmed by 0 bases and J by 5 bases, 8 bases remained unmatched. The CDR3 sequence is 16 residues long. Germline V gene lookup returns CDR1 SGHRS and CDR2 YFSETQ. This chain's CDR3 is CASSLAGTGSRTEAFF. The DNA read from the CDR3 is TGCGCCAGCAGCTTGGCCGGGACAGGGTCGAGAACTGAA.

A word on this clone: The read falls 3 residues short of the CDR3 end, and the missing part is taken from the germline J gene. The rearrangement links TRBV19 to TRBJ2-7; 8 bases line up with TRBD2. This CDR3 contains 14 residues. Unmatched junction bases numbered 3, after V lost 5 bases and J lost 0 bases. Germline loops: CDR1 LNHDA, CDR2 SQIVND (reference sequence). The CDR3 protein is CASSPSGYSYEQYF. The CDR3 DNA, read in part, is TGTGCCAGTAGTCCTAGCGGGTACTCCTACGAG.

In this sample, this clone turned up a few times. The observed sequence ends 3 residues before the CDR3 terminus, with the missing tail filled in from the germline J gene. The same CDR3 arises from other DNA sequences in this sample as well. The chain couples TRBV2 to TRBJ2-5, with a tentative D call TRBD2 (5 bases). The germline V and J ends were trimmed by 1 base and 5 bases, with 14 bases remaining between them. The germline V gene encodes CDR1 SNHLY and CDR2 FYNNEI. The CDR3 is made up of 15 amino acids. This CDR3 reads CASSEGSIRGETQYF. CDR3 DNA, as far as it was read: TGTGCCAGCAGTGAAGGGTCGATCAGAGGGGAGACC.

This clone was seen a handful of times. The DNA ends 3 residues before the CDR3 does, and the rest of the CDR3 is filled in from the germline J gene. The chain uses TRBV19 and TRBJ2-7, with D perhaps matching TRBD2 (6 bases). Germline lookup yields CDR1 LNHDA and CDR2 SQIVND (reference sequence). V lost 3 bases and J 3 bases, leaving 12 bases between the germline ends. This CDR3 comprises 14 residues. This CDR3 is CASSITPGLYEQYF. The CDR3 bases that were read are TGTGCCAGTAGTATTACCCCGGGACTCTACGAG.

On this clone: Read sequence stops 3 residues before the CDR3 end, and the germline J gene provides the missing end. V gene TRBV29-1 combines with J gene TRBJ1-2; D is unclear. CDR3 size: 12 residues. V shed 5 bases and J shed 1 base, with 8 bases lying between them. CDR1 SQVTM and CDR2 ANQGSEA come from the germline V gene. The covered CDR3 bases are TGCAGCGTTAGTCACAGTAACTATGGC. It yields the protein CSVSHSNYG. In full, the CDR3 reads CSVSHSNYGYTF.